This T cell receptor (beta chain) was found in a study of blood T cell repertoires in COVID-19. Overall study context: Specimens from acute and convalescent COVID-19 originated in the United States, Italy and Spain. PBMCs, B-cell-depleted T cells, or T cells provided the cDNA or gDNA that made up the material.

Per germline, CDR1 MNHNS and CDR2 SASEGT. CDR3 length equals 15 residues. V was shortened by 1 base and J by 2 bases, with 11 bases between the two germline ends. Methods used by the authors: Counts of nucleated cells, estimated from reference gene primer amplification, were obtained. Sequenced by immunoSEQ multiplex PCR; TCRdb stores in-frame clones only, minus some. Clone size and V and J calls were adopted from that table, with D and trimming inferred from the DNA. The sample lists a few hundred thousand clones, 80% to 90% seen once, with approximately 8.1% in the top ten. This receptor was obtained from a woman aged 45-60 years who had recovered from COVID-19. Sequencing was done on a sample of peripheral blood. The rearrangement links TRBV6-1 to TRBJ2-5; D is perhaps TRBD2 (5 bases). The CDR3, as DNA: TGTGCCAGCAGTGAAGATTGGACGGGACAAGAGACCCAGTACTTC. This codes for CASSEDWTGQETQYF.